Presented here are 9 T cell receptor beta chains from one specimen sequenced in a study of cytomegalovirus exposure and HLA in healthy donors. Clones were read by immunoSEQ multiplex PCR, and TCRdb kept only the in-frame ones, dropping some. The sample includes tens of thousands of clones, around 85% of them seen just once. Sequenced sample: PBMCs. These receptor sequences come from a man aged 25 to 45 in good health and CMV-seronegative.

The genes are TRBV6-5 and TRBJ1-5; no clear D. CDR3 size: 14 residues. Germline V gene sequence: CDR1 MNHEY, CDR2 SVGAGI. V lost 0 bases to trimming and J lost 4 bases, with 7 bases between them. CDR3 amino acids: CASSYSYGNQPQHF. The DNA for the CDR3 is TGTGCCAGCAGTTACTCGTACGGGAATCAGCCCCAGCATTTT.

Here the CDR3 reads CASSRRLAGTDTQYF. In DNA, the CDR3 is TGTGCCAGCAGTCGAAGACTAGCCGGCACAGATACGCAGTATTTT. The chain combines TRBV28 with TRBJ2-3; the match to TRBD2 covers 7 bases. With 5 bases clipped from V and 1 base from J, the junction kept 6 bases outside the gene matches. Germline V CDR1 and CDR2: MDHEN, SYDVKM. The CDR3 is 15 amino acids.

The genes are TRBV27 and TRBJ2-1, with 9 bases fitting TRBD1. The V and J ends lost 3 bases and 4 bases, in that order; junction bases with no gene match: 4. CDR1 is MNHEY, CDR2 SMNVEV, per germline (reference sequence). The CDR3 covers 15 residues. CDR3 region: CASSFGTGTYNEQFF. CDR3 sequence (DNA): TGTGCCAGCAGTTTTGGGACAGGGACATACAATGAGCAGTTCTTC.

V usage is TRBV27 and J usage is TRBJ2-7; D is possibly TRBD1 (6 bases). The length of the CDR3 is 13 residues. The ends were cut back, 4 bases at V and 5 bases at J, with 12 bases in the middle. Germline assignment: CDR1 MNHEY and CDR2 SMNVEV (reference sequence). The DNA of the CDR3 is TGTGCCAGCAGTTCAAACAGGGTCCACGAGCAGTACTTC. Residues: CASSSNRVHEQYF.

The chain joins TRBV10-3 to TRBJ2-1; TRBD1 aligns across 9 bases. This CDR3 region has 14 residues. V lost 11 bases to trimming and J lost 6 bases; unmatched junction nucleotides: 11. Germline V gene sequence: CDR1 ENHRY, CDR2 SYGVKD. CDR3 in amino acids: CAVSGDRDLNEQFF. In nucleotides, the CDR3 is TGTGCCGTATCGGGGGACAGGGATCTCAATGAGCAGTTCTTC.

The chain links TRBV19 to TRBJ1-1, with a weak D call TRBD1 (6 bases). The CDR3 has 13 amino acids. Germline V gene lookup returns CDR1 LNHDA and CDR2 SQIVND (reference sequence). Trimming removed 10 bases from V and 2 bases from J, with 14 bases in between. CDR3 residues: CAISDSPNTEAFF. CDR3 coding DNA: TGTGCCATTTCGGACAGCCCAAACACTGAAGCTTTCTTT.

The chain recombines TRBV4-2 with TRBJ1-4; D gene uncertain. From germline, CDR1 is LGHNA and CDR2 YNFKEQ. CDR3 size: 15 residues. V was trimmed by 3 bases and J by 1 base, leaving 9 bases between them. This chain's CDR3 is CASSQKRGTNEKLFF. As DNA, the CDR3 is TGTGCCAGCAGCCAGAAGCGGGGAACTAATGAAAAACTGTTTTTT.

The CDR3 DNA is TGTGCCTGGAGTGTACTGAGAACAGGGTTTTATGGCTACACCTTC. Amino acids: CAWSVLRTGFYGYTF. The V call is TRBV30, the J call TRBJ1-2; TRBD1 might be the D (6 bases). With 0 bases removed from V and 5 bases from J, the gap between germline ends came to 16 bases. From germline, CDR1 is GTSNPN and CDR2 SVGIG (reference sequence). CDR3 length equals 15 residues.

The genes are TRBV7-8 and TRBJ1-4, with D tentatively TRBD1 (5 bases). V lost 5 bases and J 6 bases, leaving 28 bases between the germline ends. Per the germline V gene, CDR1 is SGHVS and CDR2 is FQNEAQ. The CDR3 totals 19 residues. CDR3 nucleotide sequence: TGTGCCAGCAGCCCAGACAGAATCGTTAAGGAAAGGGTTGATGAAAAACTGTTTTTT. This gives the protein CASSPDRIVKERVDEKLFF.